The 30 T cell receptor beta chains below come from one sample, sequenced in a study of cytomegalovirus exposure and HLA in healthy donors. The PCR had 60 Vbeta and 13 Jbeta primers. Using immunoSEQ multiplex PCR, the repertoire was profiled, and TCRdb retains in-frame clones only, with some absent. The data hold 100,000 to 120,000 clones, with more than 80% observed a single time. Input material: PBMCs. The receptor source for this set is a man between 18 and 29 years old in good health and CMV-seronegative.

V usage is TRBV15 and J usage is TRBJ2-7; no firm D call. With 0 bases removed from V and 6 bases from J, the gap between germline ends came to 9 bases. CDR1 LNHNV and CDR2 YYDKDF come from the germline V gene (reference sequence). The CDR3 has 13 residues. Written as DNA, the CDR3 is TGTGCCACCAGCAGAGAGGGCCAGTTCGAGCAGTACTTC. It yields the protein CATSREGQFEQYF. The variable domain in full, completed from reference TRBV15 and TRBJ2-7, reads DAMVIQNPRYQVTQFGKPVTLSCSQTLNHNVMYWYQQKSSQAPKLLFHYYDKDFNNEADTPDNFQSRRPNTSFCFLDIRSPGLGDTAMYLCATSREGQFEQYFGPGTRLTVT.

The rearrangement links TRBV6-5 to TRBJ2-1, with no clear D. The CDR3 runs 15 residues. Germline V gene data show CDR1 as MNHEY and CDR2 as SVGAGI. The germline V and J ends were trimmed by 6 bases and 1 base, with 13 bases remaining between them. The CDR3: CASSFSGGSYNEQFF. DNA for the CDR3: TGTGCCAGCAGCTTCTCCGGCGGTTCCTACAATGAGCAGTTCTTC.

In DNA, the CDR3 is TGTGCCTGGTCTAACTACGAGCAGTACTTC. Translated, it gives CAWSNYEQYF. The chain employs TRBV30 and TRBJ2-7; D remains unclear. V lost 5 bases to trimming and J lost 3 bases, with 5 bases between them. The CDR3 sequence is 10 residues long. Germline-derived CDR1 and CDR2 are GTSNPN and SVGIG (reference sequence).

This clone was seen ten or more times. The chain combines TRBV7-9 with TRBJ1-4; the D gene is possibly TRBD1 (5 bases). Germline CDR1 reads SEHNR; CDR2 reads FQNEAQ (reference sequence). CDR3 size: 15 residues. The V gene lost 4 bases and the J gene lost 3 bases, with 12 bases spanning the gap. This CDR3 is CASSSQGDPNEKLFF. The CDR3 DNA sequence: TGTGCCAGCAGCTCACAAGGGGATCCTAATGAAAAACTGTTTTTT.

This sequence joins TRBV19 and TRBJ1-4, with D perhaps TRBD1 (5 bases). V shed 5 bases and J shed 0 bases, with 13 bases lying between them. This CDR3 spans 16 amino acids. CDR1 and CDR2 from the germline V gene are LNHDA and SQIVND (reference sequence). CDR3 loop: CASSLGLSATNEKLFF. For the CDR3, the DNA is TGTGCCAGTAGTTTGGGACTGTCTGCAACTAATGAAAAACTGTTTTTT.

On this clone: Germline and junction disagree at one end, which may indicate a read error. CDR3 residues: CASRLGLDKNVQYF. In DNA, the CDR3 is TGTGCCAGCAGGCTGGGACTAGACAAAAACGTTCAGTACTTC. The chain is built from TRBV11-3 and TRBJ2-4; 8 nucleotides agree with TRBD2. In germline, CDR1 is SGHNT, CDR2 YENEEA. CDR3 length: 14 amino acids.

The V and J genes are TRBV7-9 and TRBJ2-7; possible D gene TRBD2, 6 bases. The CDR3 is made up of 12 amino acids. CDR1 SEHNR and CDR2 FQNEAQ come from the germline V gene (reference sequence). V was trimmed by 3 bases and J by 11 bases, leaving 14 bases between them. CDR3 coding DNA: TGTGCCAGCAGCTTGGCCGGGGGATGGGAGTACTTC. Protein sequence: CASSLAGGWEYF.

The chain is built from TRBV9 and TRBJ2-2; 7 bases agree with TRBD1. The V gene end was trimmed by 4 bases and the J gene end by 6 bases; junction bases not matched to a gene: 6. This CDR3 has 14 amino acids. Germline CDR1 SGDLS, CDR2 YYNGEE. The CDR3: CASSTLQGAGELFF. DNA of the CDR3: TGTGCCAGCAGCACCCTTCAGGGGGCCGGGGAGCTGTTTTTT.

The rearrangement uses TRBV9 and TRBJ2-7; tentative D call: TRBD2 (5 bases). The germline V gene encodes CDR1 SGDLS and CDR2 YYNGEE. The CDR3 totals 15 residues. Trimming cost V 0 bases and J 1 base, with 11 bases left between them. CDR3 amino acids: CASSVGRITSYEQYF. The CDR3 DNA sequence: TGTGCCAGCAGCGTAGGGAGGATTACTTCCTACGAGCAGTACTTC. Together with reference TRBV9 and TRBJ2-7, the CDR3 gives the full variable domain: DSGVTQTPKHLITATGQRVTLRCSPRSGDLSVYWYQQSLDQGLQFLIQYYNGEERAKGNILERFSAQQFPDLHSELNLSSLELGDSALYFCASSVGRITSYEQYFGPGTRLTVT.

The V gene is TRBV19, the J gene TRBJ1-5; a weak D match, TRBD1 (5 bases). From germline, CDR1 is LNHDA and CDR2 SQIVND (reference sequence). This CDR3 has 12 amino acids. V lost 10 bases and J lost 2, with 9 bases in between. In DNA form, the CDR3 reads TGTGCCACCTGGGGCGGCAATCAGCCCCAGCATTTT. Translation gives CATWGGNQPQHF.

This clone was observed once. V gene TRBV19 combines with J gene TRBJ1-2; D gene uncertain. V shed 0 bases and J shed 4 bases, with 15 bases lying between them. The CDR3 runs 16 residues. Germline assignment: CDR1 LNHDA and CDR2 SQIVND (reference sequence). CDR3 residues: CASSIDVSEEAYGYTF. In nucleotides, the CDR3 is TGTGCCAGTAGTATAGACGTATCGGAGGAGGCCTATGGCTACACCTTC.

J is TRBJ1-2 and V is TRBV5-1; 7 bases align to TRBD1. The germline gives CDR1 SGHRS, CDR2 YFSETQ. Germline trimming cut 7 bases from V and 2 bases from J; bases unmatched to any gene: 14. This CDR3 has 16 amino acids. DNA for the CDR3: TGCGCCAGCGGCAATTCTCCGACAGGGATGAACTATGGCTACACCTTC. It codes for CASGNSPTGMNYGYTF.

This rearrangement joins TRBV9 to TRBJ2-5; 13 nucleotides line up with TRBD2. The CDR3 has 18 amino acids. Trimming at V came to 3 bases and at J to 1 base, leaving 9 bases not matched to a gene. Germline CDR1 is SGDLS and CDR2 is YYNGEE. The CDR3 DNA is TGTGCCAGCAGCGGTGATGGGGGACTAGCGGGGACCCAAGAGACCCAGTACTTC. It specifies CASSGDGGLAGTQETQYF.

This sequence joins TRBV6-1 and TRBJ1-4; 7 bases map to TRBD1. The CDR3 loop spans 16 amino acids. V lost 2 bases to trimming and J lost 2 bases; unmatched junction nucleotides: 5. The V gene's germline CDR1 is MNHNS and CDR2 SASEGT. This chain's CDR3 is CASSERGQMTNEKLFF. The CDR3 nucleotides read TGTGCCAGCAGTGAAAGGGGACAGATGACTAATGAAAAACTGTTTTTT.

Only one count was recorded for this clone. This CDR3 reads CASSPASTGFGELFF. The CDR3 DNA reads TGTGCCAGCAGCCCCGCTAGTACGGGTTTCGGGGAGCTGTTTTTT. The chain couples TRBV9 to TRBJ2-2; D is undetermined. Germline lookup yields CDR1 SGDLS and CDR2 YYNGEE. The germline V and J ends were trimmed by 4 bases and 7 bases, with 17 bases remaining between them. The CDR3 loop spans 15 amino acids.

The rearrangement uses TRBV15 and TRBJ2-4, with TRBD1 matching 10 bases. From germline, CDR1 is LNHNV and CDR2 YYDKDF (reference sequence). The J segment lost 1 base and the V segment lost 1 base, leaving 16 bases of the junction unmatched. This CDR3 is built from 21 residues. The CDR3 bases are TGTGCCACCAGCAGAGGGGGGACTCTGAGGGTGGGACAGGGGGCCAAAAACATTCAGTACTTC. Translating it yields CATSRGGTLRVGQGAKNIQYF.

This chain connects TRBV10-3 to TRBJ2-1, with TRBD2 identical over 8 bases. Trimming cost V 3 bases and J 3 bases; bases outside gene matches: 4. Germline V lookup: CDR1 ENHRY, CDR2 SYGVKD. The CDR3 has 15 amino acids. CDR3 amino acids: CAISDGTSGYNEQFF. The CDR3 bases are TGTGCCATCAGTGATGGAACTAGCGGCTACAATGAGCAGTTCTTC.

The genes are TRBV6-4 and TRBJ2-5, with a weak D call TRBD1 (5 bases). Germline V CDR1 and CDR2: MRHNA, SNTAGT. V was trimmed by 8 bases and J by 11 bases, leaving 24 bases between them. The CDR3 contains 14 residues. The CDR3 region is CASPEPRQLYAQYF. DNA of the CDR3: TGTGCCAGCCCTGAACCGAGACAGCTCTACGCGCAGTACTTC.

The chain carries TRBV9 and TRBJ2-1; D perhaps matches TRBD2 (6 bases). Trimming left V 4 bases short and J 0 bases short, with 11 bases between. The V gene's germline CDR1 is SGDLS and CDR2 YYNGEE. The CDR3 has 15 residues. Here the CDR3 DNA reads TGTGCCAGCAGCCCGGGGGATAACTCCTACAATGAGCAGTTCTTC. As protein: CASSPGDNSYNEQFF. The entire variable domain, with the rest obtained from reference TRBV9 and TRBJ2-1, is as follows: DSGVTQTPKHLITATGQRVTLRCSPRSGDLSVYWYQQSLDQGLQFLIQYYNGEERAKGNILERFSAQQFPDLHSELNLSSLELGDSALYFCASSPGDNSYNEQFFGPGTRLTVL.

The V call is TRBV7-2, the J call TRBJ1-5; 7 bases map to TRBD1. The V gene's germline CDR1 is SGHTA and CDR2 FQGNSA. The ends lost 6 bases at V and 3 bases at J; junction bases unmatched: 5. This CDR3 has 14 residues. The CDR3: CASSSGGPNQPQHF. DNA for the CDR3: TGTGCCAGCAGTTCAGGGGGTCCCAATCAGCCCCAGCATTTT.

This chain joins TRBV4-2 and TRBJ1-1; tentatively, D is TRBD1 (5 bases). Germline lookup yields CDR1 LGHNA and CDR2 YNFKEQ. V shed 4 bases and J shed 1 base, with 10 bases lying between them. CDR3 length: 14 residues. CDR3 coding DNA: TGTGCCAGCAGCCTGGGGCGGGAGAACACTGAAGCTTTCTTT. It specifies CASSLGRENTEAFF.

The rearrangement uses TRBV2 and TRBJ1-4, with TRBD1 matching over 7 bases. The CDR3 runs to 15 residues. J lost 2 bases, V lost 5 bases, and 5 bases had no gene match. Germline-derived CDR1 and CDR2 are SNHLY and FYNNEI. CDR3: CASSTTGVTNEKLFF. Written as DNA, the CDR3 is TGTGCCAGCAGTACTACAGGGGTGACTAATGAAAAACTGTTTTTT.

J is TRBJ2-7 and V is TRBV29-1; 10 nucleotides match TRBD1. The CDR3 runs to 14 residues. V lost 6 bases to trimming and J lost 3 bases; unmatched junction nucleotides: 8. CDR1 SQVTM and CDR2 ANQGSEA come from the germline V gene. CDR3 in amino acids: CSVVDRGVHYEQYF. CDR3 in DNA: TGCAGCGTCGTGGACAGGGGGGTCCACTACGAGCAGTACTTC.

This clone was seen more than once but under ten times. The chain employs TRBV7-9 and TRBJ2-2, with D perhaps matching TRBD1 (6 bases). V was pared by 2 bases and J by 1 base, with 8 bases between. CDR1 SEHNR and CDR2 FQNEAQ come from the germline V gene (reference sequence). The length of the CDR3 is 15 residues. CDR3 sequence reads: CASSLKQGNTGELFF. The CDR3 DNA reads TGTGCCAGCAGCTTAAAACAGGGGAACACCGGGGAGCTGTTTTTT.

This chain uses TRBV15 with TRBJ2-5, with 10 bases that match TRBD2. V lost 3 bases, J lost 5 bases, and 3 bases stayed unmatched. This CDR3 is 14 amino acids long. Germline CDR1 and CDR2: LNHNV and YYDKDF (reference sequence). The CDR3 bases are TGTGCCACCAGCAGGGGGACTAGCGTCGAGACCCAGTACTTC. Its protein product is CATSRGTSVETQYF.

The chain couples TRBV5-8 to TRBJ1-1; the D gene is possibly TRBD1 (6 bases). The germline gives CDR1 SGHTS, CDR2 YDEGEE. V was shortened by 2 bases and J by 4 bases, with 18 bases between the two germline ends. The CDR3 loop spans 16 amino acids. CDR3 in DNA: TGTGCCAGCAGCTTCCGATTCGGGACATTAGGCACTGAAGCTTTCTTT. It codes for CASSFRFGTLGTEAFF.

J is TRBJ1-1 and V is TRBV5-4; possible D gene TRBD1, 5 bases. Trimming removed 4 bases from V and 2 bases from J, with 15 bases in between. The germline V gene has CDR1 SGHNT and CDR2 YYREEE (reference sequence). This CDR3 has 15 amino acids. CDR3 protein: CASSPAGPTNTEAFF. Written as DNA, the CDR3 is TGTGCCAGCAGCCCGGCGGGACCTACTAACACTGAAGCTTTCTTT.

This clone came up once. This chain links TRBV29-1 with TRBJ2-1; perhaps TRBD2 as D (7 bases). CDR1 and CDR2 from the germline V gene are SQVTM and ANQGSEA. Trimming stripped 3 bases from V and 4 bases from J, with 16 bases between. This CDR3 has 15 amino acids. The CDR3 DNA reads TGCAGCGTTGAGGCTTGGAGGGGGGGATACAATGAGCAGTTCTTC. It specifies CSVEAWRGGYNEQFF.

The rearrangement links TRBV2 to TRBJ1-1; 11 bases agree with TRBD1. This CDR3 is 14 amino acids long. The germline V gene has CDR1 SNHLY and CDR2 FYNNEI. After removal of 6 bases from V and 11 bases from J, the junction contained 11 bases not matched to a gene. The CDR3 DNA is TGTGCCAGCAGACTCCCCGGACAGGGGGCGACGGCTTTCTTT. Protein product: CASRLPGQGATAFF.

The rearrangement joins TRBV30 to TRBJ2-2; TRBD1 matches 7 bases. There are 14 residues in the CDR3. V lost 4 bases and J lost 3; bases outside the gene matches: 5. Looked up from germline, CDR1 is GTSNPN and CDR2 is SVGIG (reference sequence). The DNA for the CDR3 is TGTGCCTGGACGAGACAGGGAGACACCGGGGAGCTGTTTTTT. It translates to CAWTRQGDTGELFF.